There are a few counts of the clone carrying this T cell receptor (beta chain). Its antigen is unidentified. Unique molecular identifiers were used to barcode this TCRbeta library. MiXCR, run by TCRdb on the PCR reads, gives a single entry per CDR3 protein. Among hundreds of thousands of distinct CDR3 sequences, roughly 13% were seen once, and the ten largest hold over 2%. This record comes from a study of T-cell reconstitution after alpha-beta-depleted transplantation in children. Study results and caveats: At the one-year point after transplant, T-cell counts and TCRbeta diversity were found to come mostly from T cells that had been newly produced. Where some patients showed high TCRbeta diversity at day 60, it came from recipient T cells and thymic progenitors that had survived.

The CDR3 consists of 21 residues. Trimming removed 6 bases from V and 1 base from J; junction bases left unmatched: 21. CDR1 and CDR2 (germline): SQVTM, ANQGSEA. The clonotype originates from a male patient younger than 18 who had a stem cell transplant for acute myeloid leukemia, so the T cells may come from the graft donor. This material consisted of PBMCs, mostly from graft donor cells, taken 360 days after TCRalphabeta/CD19-depleted stem cell transplant. The chain joins TRBV29-1 to TRBJ2-4; 13 nucleotides line up with TRBD2. The CDR3 DNA is TGCAGCGTCTACGGGACTAGCGGGACGGTCGCCTCGATTGTTGCCAAAAACATTCAGTACTTC. It specifies CSVYGTSGTVASIVAKNIQYF.